The 12 T cell receptor beta chains reported below all come from one sample, sequenced in a study of post-analysis software for immune sequencing data. These receptors lack a known antigen. Tagging with unique molecular identifiers was a feature of the TCR beta cDNA libraries. TCRdb reanalysed the PCR reads using MiXCR and keeps one entry per CDR3 protein. The sample lists approximately 570,000 distinct CDR3 sequences, around 47% seen once, with roughly 1.7% in the top ten. Whole-study findings and limits: With TRBV5-6, TRBV5-1 and TRBV20-1 included, about five TRBV segments were more frequent in patients than in controls.

Source material: blood. The receptor source for this set is a girl aged 5-17 years with multiple sclerosis.

V is TRBV25-1 and J is TRBJ1-2, with D hard to call. The V and J ends lost 1 base and 5 bases respectively, with 5 bases between them. This CDR3 spans 12 amino acids. CDR1 is MGHDK and CDR2 is SYGVNS in the germline V gene. The CDR3 loop reads CASSESDYGYTF. The CDR3, as DNA: TGTGCCAGCAGTGAATCCGATTATGGCTACACCTTC.

This clonotype was counted only a few times. The V and J genes are TRBV20-1 and TRBJ2-7, with a possible D match to TRBD2 (5 bases). Germline V gene data show CDR1 as DFQATT and CDR2 as SNEGSKA (reference sequence). The CDR3 is 16 amino acids. V was pared by 0 bases and J by 0 bases, with 15 bases between. The CDR3: CSARDPSMRASYEQYF. The CDR3 nucleotides read TGCAGTGCTAGAGATCCCTCTATGAGGGCCTCCTACGAGCAGTACTTC.

The chain has TRBV10-3 and TRBJ2-7, with D possibly matching TRBD1 (6 bases). V lost 4 bases and J 0 bases, leaving 16 bases between the germline ends. CDR1 and CDR2 from the germline V gene are ENHRY and SYGVKD. The CDR3 is 16 amino acids. For the CDR3, the DNA is TGTGCCATCAGTGCCTCCGGGACACGAAACTCCTACGAGCAGTACTTC. It specifies CAISASGTRNSYEQYF.

The J gene is TRBJ1-1, the V gene TRBV12-3 or TRBV12-4; D ambiguous. The ends were cut back, 1 base at V and 5 bases at J, with 14 bases in the middle. This CDR3 has 15 amino acids. The CDR3, as DNA: TGTGCCAGCAGTTTAGGGGCGGCAAGGAGGACTGAAGCTTTCTTT. Amino acid sequence: CASSLGAARRTEAFF.

This clonotype turned up a few times. CDR3 sequence reads: CASTRGRGGSNQPQHF. As DNA, the CDR3 is TGTGCCAGCACTCGCGGAAGGGGAGGGAGCAATCAGCCCCAGCATTTT. The rearrangement joins TRBV12-3 or TRBV12-4 to TRBJ1-5, with D maybe TRBD1 (5 bases). Trimming removed 7 bases from V and 1 base from J, with 17 bases in between. The CDR3 loop spans 16 amino acids.

The sample holds a few counts of this clonotype. The chain joins TRBV3-1 to TRBJ2-7; 7 bases line up with TRBD1. There are 13 residues in the CDR3. The germline V gene has CDR1 LGHDT and CDR2 YNNKEL (reference sequence). V lost 1 base and J lost 4; bases outside the gene matches: 1. The CDR3 sequence is CASSQGTGYEQYF. In DNA, the CDR3 is TGTGCCAGCAGCCAAGGGACAGGTTACGAGCAGTACTTC.

As concerns this clonotype: One end of the junction varies from germline; a read error may be responsible. V gene TRBV24-1 combines with J gene TRBJ2-3; D uncertain. The CDR3 consists of 16 residues. The germline V gene encodes CDR1 KGHDR and CDR2 SFDVKD. For the CDR3, the DNA is TGTGCCACCAATGATTACCTCTCTACTGACGGAGATACGCAGTATTTT. It is translated as CATNDYLSTDGDTQYF.

The CDR3 reads CASNPRGTDNEQFF. As DNA, the CDR3 is TGTGCCAGCAACCCCCGGGGGACCGACAATGAGCAGTTCTTC. The chain couples TRBV5-8 to TRBJ2-1; D perhaps matches TRBD2 (6 bases). This CDR3 region has 14 residues. Germline-derived CDR1 and CDR2 are SGHTS and YDEGEE. The V end was cut by 6 bases, the J end by 5 bases, with 15 bases between.

This clonotype appeared a few times. V is TRBV12-3 or TRBV12-4 and J is TRBJ1-5; D perhaps matches TRBD1 (5 bases). V was trimmed by 3 bases and J by 0 bases, leaving 9 bases between them. There are 15 residues in the CDR3. CDR3 residues: CASSLGGVSNQPQHF. The CDR3, as DNA: TGTGCCAGCAGTTTGGGAGGGGTTAGCAATCAGCCCCAGCATTTT.

This clonotype was recorded a few times. The CDR3 region is CATSDAAVSGRDPDTQYF. In DNA form, the CDR3 reads TGTGCCACCAGTGACGCCGCAGTGAGCGGGAGAGACCCAGATACGCAGTATTTT. The V and J genes are TRBV24-1 and TRBJ2-3; 8 nucleotides agree with TRBD2. There are 18 residues in the CDR3. Trimming cost V 4 bases and J 4 bases; bases outside gene matches: 15. Per the germline V gene, CDR1 is KGHDR and CDR2 is SFDVKD.

The chain joins TRBV21-1 to TRBJ2-1; the DNA was not compared with TRBD2, the D call given in the table. TRBV21-1 is a pseudogene segment. The CDR3 runs to 16 residues. The CDR3 here is CASSKGKLGDSDEQFF. The CDR3 DNA reads TGTGCCAGCAGCAAAGGTAAACTAGGAGATTCTGATGAGCAGTTCTTC.

The chain is built from TRBV7-8 and TRBJ1-1; tentatively, D is TRBD1 (5 bases). Deletions cut 7 bases from V and 5 bases from J, with 11 bases between. This CDR3 comprises 12 residues. From germline, CDR1 is SGHVS and CDR2 FQNEAQ. CDR3 region: CASIPGGTEAFF. CDR3 nucleotides: TGTGCCAGCATCCCGGGGGGGACTGAAGCTTTCTTT.